These 20 T cell receptor beta chains were all obtained from the same sample, sequenced in a study of T cell responses to AZD1222 COVID-19 vaccine. Clones were sequenced by immunoSEQ multiplex PCR, and TCRdb holds only the in-frame ones, with some missing. The table lists more than 130,000 clones, 90% of them singletons. Material: peripheral blood, obtained on day 0 of AZD1222 vaccination. Receptor source: an adult in good health.

The rearrangement joins TRBV3-1 (or the pseudogene TRBV3-2) to TRBJ1-4; no clear D gene. Deletions cut 3 bases from V and 5 bases from J, with 16 bases between. The CDR3 contains 16 residues. Germline V gene lookup returns CDR1 LGHDT and CDR2 YNNKEL (reference sequence). The CDR3 spells CASSHLETVKNEKLFF. CDR3 nucleotides: TGTGCCAGCAGCCACCTAGAGACCGTAAAAAATGAAAAACTGTTTTTT.

The rearrangement joins TRBV5-4 to TRBJ1-1; D might be TRBD1 (6 bases). The CDR3 is 14 residues long. Per germline, CDR1 SGHNT and CDR2 YYREEE (reference sequence). The germline V and J ends were trimmed by 0 bases and 3 bases, with 9 bases remaining between them. CDR3 DNA: TGTGCCAGCAGCTTGGCAGGACAGCACACTGAAGCTTTCTTT. Encoded protein: CASSLAGQHTEAFF.

V gene TRBV3-1 (or the pseudogene TRBV3-2) combines with J gene TRBJ2-1, with 9 nucleotides matching TRBD1. The germline V gene encodes CDR1 LGHDT and CDR2 YNNKEL (reference sequence). This CDR3 contains 15 residues. J lost 7 bases, V lost 4 bases, and 8 bases had no gene match. This CDR3 is CASSPAGQGGNEQFF. In nucleotides, the CDR3 is TGTGCCAGCAGCCCCGCGGGACAGGGTGGGAATGAGCAGTTCTTC.

The chain combines TRBV7-3 with TRBJ2-3; 9 bases line up with TRBD2. CDR3 length: 17 residues. From germline, CDR1 is SGHTA and CDR2 FQGTGA. The J segment lost 5 bases and the V segment lost 5 bases, leaving 14 bases of the junction unmatched. CDR3 nucleotide sequence: TGTGCCAGCAGCCCCGGTAAGGGACTAGCTGGTATAGATACGCAGTATTTT. Translation gives CASSPGKGLAGIDTQYF. The full variable domain, rest sourced from reference TRBV7-3 and TRBJ2-3, is GAGVSQTPSNKVTEKGKYVELRCDPISGHTALYWYRQSLGQGPEFLIYFQGTGAADDSGLPNDRFFAVRPEGSVSTLKIQRTERGDSAVYLCASSPGKGLAGIDTQYFGPGTRLTVL.

This clone was observed a single time. This chain links TRBV11-3 with TRBJ2-1; the match to TRBD2 covers 11 bases. The germline V gene has CDR1 SGHNT and CDR2 YENEEA. This CDR3 spans 19 amino acids. V dropped 5 bases and J dropped 2; count of bases not matched to a gene: 14. The DNA of the CDR3 is TGTGCCAGCAGCCTTCTAGCGGGAGGTTTGATAGGCCCCTACAATGAGCAGTTCTTC. Translated, it gives CASSLLAGGLIGPYNEQFF. The full variable domain, its missing parts supplied by reference TRBV11-3 and TRBJ2-1, is EAGVVQSPRYKIIEKKQPVAFWCNPISGHNTLYWYLQNLGQGPELLIRYENEEAVDDSQLPKDRFSAERLKGVDSTLKIQPAELGDSAVYLCASSLLAGGLIGPYNEQFFGPGTRLTVL.

The V and J genes are TRBV2 and TRBJ1-2; possibly TRBD1 for D (5 bases). The V end lost 6 bases, the J end lost 3 bases, and 14 bases lay between the germline ends. The CDR3 is 14 amino acids. Germline CDR1 reads SNHLY; CDR2 reads FYNNEI. Here the CDR3 reads CASRPGGADYGYTF. The CDR3 DNA is TGTGCCAGCAGGCCTGGCGGGGCTGACTATGGCTACACCTTC.

V usage is TRBV27 and J usage is TRBJ1-4; D not resolved. Trimming removed 6 bases at V and 3 bases at J, with 14 bases between. There are 15 residues in the CDR3. In germline, CDR1 is MNHEY, CDR2 SMNVEV (reference sequence). The chain's CDR3 is CASRRNYRSNEKLFF. The CDR3 region has the DNA TGTGCCAGCAGGCGCAACTACAGATCTAATGAAAAACTGTTTTTT.

V is TRBV7-2 and J is TRBJ2-2; 8 bases agree with TRBD1. Germline V gives CDR1 SGHTA, CDR2 FQGNSA. V trimming: 6 bases; J trimming: 1 base; junction bases outside the gene matches: 10. This CDR3 region has 17 residues. The CDR3 DNA sequence: TGTGCCAGCAGTCCCCACGGTGGGACAGGGAACACCGGGGAGCTGTTTTTT. Its translation: CASSPHGGTGNTGELFF. The full variable domain, with the rest looked up from reference TRBV7-2 and TRBJ2-2, is GAGVSQSPSNKVTEKGKDVELRCDPISGHTALYWYRQSLGQGLEFLIYFQGNSAPDKSGLPSDRFSAERTGGSVSTLTIQRTQQEDSAVYLCASSPHGGTGNTGELFFGEGSRLTVL.

The gene calls are TRBV4-2 and TRBJ1-2, with 10 positions matching TRBD1. From germline, CDR1 is LGHNA and CDR2 YNFKEQ. V was pared by 0 bases and J by 6 bases, with 7 bases of the junction left unmatched. The CDR3 covers 16 residues. The CDR3 bases are TGTGCCAGCAGCCAAGAGGGACAGGGGACGAACGATGGCTACACCTTC. Translated, it gives CASSQEGQGTNDGYTF.

The rearrangement uses TRBV27 and TRBJ1-1; 8 nucleotides align to TRBD1. V was clipped by 4 bases and J by 10 bases; unmatched bases: 17. The CDR3 is made up of 16 amino acids. In germline, CDR1 is MNHEY, CDR2 SMNVEV (reference sequence). The CDR3 protein is CASSSVRGRNVLAAFF. CDR3 sequence (DNA): TGTGCCAGCAGTTCAGTCAGGGGGCGGAACGTGTTAGCAGCTTTCTTT.

This clone was recorded once. The J gene is TRBJ1-1, the V gene TRBV7-9, with 8 positions matching TRBD1. The germline CDR1 and CDR2 sequences are SEHNR and FQNEAQ (reference sequence). The CDR3 sequence is 14 residues long. The junction had 8 bases not matched to a gene; V was cut back by 6 bases and J by 5 bases. CDR3 sequence: CASSEQGEGTEAFF. As DNA, the CDR3 is TGTGCCAGCAGTGAACAGGGGGAAGGAACTGAAGCTTTCTTT.

The genes are TRBV5-5 and TRBJ1-4; 10 bases align to TRBD1. CDR1 is SGHKS and CDR2 is YYEKEE in the germline V gene (reference sequence). Germline trimming cut 1 base from V and 4 bases from J; bases unmatched to any gene: 4. The CDR3 is made up of 16 amino acids. The CDR3 DNA reads TGTGCCAGCAGCTTGCCCCGGGACAGGGGTAATGAAAAACTGTTTTTT. Encoded protein: CASSLPRDRGNEKLFF.

The chain links TRBV6-4 to TRBJ2-1; TRBD1 is a possible D gene (6 bases). V lost 2 bases, J lost 6 bases, and 14 bases lay in between. The CDR3 has 15 amino acids. Germline V CDR1 and CDR2: MRHNA, SNTAGT. CDR3 sequence: CASSDQGSSLNEQFF. The CDR3 coding sequence is TGTGCCAGCAGTGACCAGGGGAGTTCGCTCAATGAGCAGTTCTTC.

This clone has a single count. This chain connects TRBV5-4 to TRBJ2-7; 12 positions agree with TRBD1. The J segment lost 4 bases and the V segment lost 0 bases, leaving 5 bases of the junction unmatched. The CDR3 loop spans 16 amino acids. Per germline, CDR1 SGHNT and CDR2 YYREEE (reference sequence). CDR3 DNA: TGTGCCAGCAGCTTGGTGGGACAGGGGGCGCATTACGAGCAGTACTTC. Protein product: CASSLVGQGAHYEQYF.

This clone was seen just once. J is TRBJ1-1 and V is TRBV5-1; TRBD1 matches 8 bases. V gave up 9 bases and J gave up 0 bases; unmatched junction bases: 22. The CDR3 is 19 residues long. Looked up from germline, CDR1 is SGHRS and CDR2 is YFSETQ. CDR3 in amino acids: CATSTHLASGTGLNTEAFF. DNA of the CDR3: TGCGCCACCTCAACCCACCTTGCCAGCGGGACAGGTTTGAACACTGAAGCTTTCTTT.

This chain joins TRBV7-3 and TRBJ2-1, with 8 bases fitting TRBD2. V shed 2 bases, J shed 4 bases, and the junction held 7 bases outside the gene matches. Germline CDR1 reads SGHTA; CDR2 reads FQGTGA. The length of the CDR3 is 16 residues. This CDR3 reads CASSLAGSGGYNEQFF. CDR3 sequence (DNA): TGTGCCAGCAGCTTAGCGGGGAGCGGGGGATACAATGAGCAGTTCTTC.

The J gene is TRBJ1-1, the V gene TRBV4-2, with a weak D call TRBD1 (6 bases). V lost 0 bases to trimming and J lost 4 bases, with 15 bases between them. The CDR3 extends over 16 amino acids. The germline CDR1 and CDR2 sequences are LGHNA and YNFKEQ. DNA of the CDR3: TGTGCCAGCAGCCAAGAACAGGGTTTTTTATTCACTGAAGCTTTCTTT. This codes for CASSQEQGFLFTEAFF.

At least ten counts were recorded for this clone. The V gene is TRBV7-2, the J gene TRBJ1-5, with 9 nucleotides matching TRBD1. Losses at the gene ends were 5 bases for V and 5 bases for J; bases not matched to a gene: 7. This CDR3 comprises 15 residues. Germline assignment: CDR1 SGHTA and CDR2 FQGNSA. CDR3 loop: CASSIRTGGDQPQHF. DNA for the CDR3: TGTGCCAGCAGCATCCGAACAGGGGGCGATCAGCCCCAGCATTTT.

The chain links TRBV7-3 to TRBJ2-2; D not certain. Germline CDR1 and CDR2: SGHTA and FQGTGA. The CDR3 has 14 residues. V was clipped by 5 bases and J by 2 bases, with 9 bases between them. Here the CDR3 reads CASSPGLNTGELFF. The CDR3 DNA follows: TGTGCCAGCAGCCCCGGGCTTAACACCGGGGAGCTGTTTTTT.

V usage is TRBV5-6 and J usage is TRBJ1-6; 7 bases align to TRBD1. V lost 4 bases to trimming and J lost 9 bases; unmatched junction nucleotides: 13. The length of the CDR3 is 16 residues. The germline V gene encodes CDR1 SGHDT and CDR2 YYEEEE. CDR3 loop: CASSLDQGEASSPLHF. The CDR3 nucleotides read TGTGCCAGCAGCCTGGATCAGGGGGAGGCGAGTTCACCCCTCCACTTT.